A single T cell receptor (beta chain) is shown here with its context. Antigen: not known. Use of 60 Vbeta and 13 Jbeta primers characterized the PCR. Clones were sequenced by immunoSEQ multiplex PCR, and TCRdb holds only the in-frame ones, with some missing. The table records around 130,000 clones, around 71% of them present only once. This CDR3 contains 13 residues. The germline CDR1 and CDR2 sequences are SNHLY and FYNNEI. The V and J ends lost 7 bases and 8 bases, in that order; junction bases with no gene match: 3. This sample was included in a study of cytomegalovirus exposure and HLA in healthy donors. Across the whole study: Prior work identified some 120 million unique TCR beta sequences in around 170 million T cells.

Broader study findings: Some segments of the V type, notably TRBV6-2 and TRBV6-3, were excluded as indistinguishable. It was reported in a later analysis that an Asian-associated ancestry cluster showed fewer N-insertions than the approximately 700-donor mean. As a later analysis showed, a missense DCLRE1C variant was linked to trimming of TCR beta V- and J-genes.

The clonotype was recovered from a woman aged 55 to 70 in good health and CMV-seropositive. The chain is built from TRBV2 and TRBJ1-6; TRBD1 matches at 9 bases. The sample comprised PBMCs. The CDR3 loop is CASNRDRDSPLHF. DNA of the CDR3: TGTGCCAGCAACCGGGACAGGGATTCACCCCTCCACTTT.